This TCR beta chain originates from a study of blood T cell repertoires in COVID-19. The wider study: The United States, Italy and Spain were the sources of the acute and convalescent COVID-19 samples. Nucleic acid was either cDNA or gDNA, and it came from T cells, B-cell-depleted T cells, or PBMCs.

This clone was detected only a few times. Trimming took 6 bases from V and 2 from J, leaving 15 bases between them. This CDR3 spans 15 amino acids. Germline-derived CDR1 and CDR2 are SNHLY and FYNNEI. Methods used by the authors: Estimated nucleated cell counts came from reference gene primer amplification. The method was immunoSEQ multiplex PCR; TCRdb's version includes in-frame clones alone and lacks a portion of them. The V and J calls and clone size come from that table; D and trimming were worked out from the DNA. The sample holds about 190,000 clones, about nine tenths seen once. The sequenced sample was peripheral blood. This chain uses TRBV2 with TRBJ2-3; possible D gene TRBD2, 6 bases. This receptor was taken from a man between 65 and 85 years old with active or convalescent COVID-19. The CDR3 DNA is TGTGCCAGCAGCCTCGGGGCGGGGAACACAGATACGCAGTATTTT. Translation gives CASSLGAGNTDTQYF.